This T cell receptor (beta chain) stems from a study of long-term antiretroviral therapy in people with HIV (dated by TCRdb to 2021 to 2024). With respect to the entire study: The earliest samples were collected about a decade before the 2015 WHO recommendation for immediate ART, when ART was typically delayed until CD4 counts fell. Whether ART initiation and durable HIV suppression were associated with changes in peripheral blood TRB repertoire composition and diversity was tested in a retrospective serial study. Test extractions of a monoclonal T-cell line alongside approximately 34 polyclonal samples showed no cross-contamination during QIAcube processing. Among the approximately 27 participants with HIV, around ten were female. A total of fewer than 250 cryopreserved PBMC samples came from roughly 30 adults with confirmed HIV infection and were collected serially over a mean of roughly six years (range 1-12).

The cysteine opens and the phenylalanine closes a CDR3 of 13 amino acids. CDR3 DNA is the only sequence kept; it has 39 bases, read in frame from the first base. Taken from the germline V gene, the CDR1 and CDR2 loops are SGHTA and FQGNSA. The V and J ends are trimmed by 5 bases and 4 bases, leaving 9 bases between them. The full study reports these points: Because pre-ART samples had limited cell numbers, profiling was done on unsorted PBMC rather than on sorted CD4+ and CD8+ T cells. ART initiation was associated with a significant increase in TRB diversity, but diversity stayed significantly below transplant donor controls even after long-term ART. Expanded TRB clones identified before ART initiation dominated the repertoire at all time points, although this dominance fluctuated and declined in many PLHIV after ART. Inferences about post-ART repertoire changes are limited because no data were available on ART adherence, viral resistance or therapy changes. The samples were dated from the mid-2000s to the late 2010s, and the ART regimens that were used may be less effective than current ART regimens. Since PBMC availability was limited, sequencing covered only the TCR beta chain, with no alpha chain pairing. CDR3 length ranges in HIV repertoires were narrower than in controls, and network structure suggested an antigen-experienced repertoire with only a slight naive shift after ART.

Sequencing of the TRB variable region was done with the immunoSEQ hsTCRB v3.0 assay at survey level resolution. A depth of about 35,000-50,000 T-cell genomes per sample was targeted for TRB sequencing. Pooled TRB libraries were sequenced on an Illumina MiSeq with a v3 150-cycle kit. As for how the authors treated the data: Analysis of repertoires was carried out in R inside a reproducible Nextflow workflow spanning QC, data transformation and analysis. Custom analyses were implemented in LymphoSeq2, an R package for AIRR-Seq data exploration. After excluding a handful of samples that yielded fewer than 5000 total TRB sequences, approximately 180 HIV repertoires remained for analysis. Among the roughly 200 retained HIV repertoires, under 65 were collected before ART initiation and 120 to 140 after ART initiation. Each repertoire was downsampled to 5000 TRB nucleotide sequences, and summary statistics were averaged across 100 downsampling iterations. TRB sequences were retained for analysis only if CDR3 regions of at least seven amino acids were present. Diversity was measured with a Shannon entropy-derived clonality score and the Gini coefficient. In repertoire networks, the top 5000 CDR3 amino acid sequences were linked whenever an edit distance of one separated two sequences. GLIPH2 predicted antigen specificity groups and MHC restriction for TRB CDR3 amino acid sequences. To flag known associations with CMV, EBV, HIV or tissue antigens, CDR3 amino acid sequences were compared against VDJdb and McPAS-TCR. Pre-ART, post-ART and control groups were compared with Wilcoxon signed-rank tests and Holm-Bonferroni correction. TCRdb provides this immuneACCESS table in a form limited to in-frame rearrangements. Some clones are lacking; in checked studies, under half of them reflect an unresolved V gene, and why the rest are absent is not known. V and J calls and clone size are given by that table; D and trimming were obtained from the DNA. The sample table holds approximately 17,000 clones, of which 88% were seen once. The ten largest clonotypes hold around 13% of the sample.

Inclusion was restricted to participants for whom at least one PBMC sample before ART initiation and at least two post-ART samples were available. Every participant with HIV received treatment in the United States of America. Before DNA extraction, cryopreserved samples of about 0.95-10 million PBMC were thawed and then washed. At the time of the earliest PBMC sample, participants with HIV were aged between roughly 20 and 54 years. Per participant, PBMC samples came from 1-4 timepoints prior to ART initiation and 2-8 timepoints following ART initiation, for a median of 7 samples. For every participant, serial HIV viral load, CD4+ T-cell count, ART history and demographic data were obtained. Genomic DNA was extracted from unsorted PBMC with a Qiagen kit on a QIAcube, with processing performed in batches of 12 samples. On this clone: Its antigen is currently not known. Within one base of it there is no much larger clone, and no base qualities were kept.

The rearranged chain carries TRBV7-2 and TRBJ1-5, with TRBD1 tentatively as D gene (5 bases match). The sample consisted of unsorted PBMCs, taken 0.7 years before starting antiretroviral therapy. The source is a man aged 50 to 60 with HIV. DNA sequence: TGTGCCAGCAGCCAAAGACAGAATCAGCCCCAGCATTTT. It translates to CASSQRQNQPQHF.